Listed below are T cell receptor beta chains from one sample, sequenced in a study of T cell responses to AZD1222 COVID-19 vaccine. Generated by immunoSEQ multiplex PCR, the TCRdb table keeps only in-frame clones and is missing some. The data contain roughly 120,000 clones, 85% to 90% of them seen just once; the ten biggest clones take up 3%. The input for sequencing was peripheral blood, taken 28 days after the second AZD1222 dose. The source of these receptors is an adult who received the AZD1222 COVID-19 vaccine. Both conserved end residues are part of each CDR3. A D gene is named only where the DNA matches it firmly. Size is omitted from some rows. Given values are once, few, many or a class for expanded clones.

>TRBJ1-4|TRBD1|TRBV30|once
TGTGCCTGGAACAGGGGAACTAATGAAAAACTGTTTTTT
CAWNRGTNEKLFF
>TRBJ2-2|TRBD1|TRBV3-1/TRBV3-2|NA
TGTGCCAGCAGAGGGACAGCGAACACCGGGGAGCTGTTTTTT
CASRGTANTGELFF
>TRBJ2-5|TRBD1|TRBV5-1|NA
TGCGCCAGCAGAGTCCACAGGGGATGTAGAGAGACCCAGTACTTC
CASRVHRGCRETQYF
>TRBJ1-5|NA|TRBV3-1/TRBV3-2|NA
TGTGCCAGCAGCCAAGAGCCGGATAGCAATCAGCCCCAGCATTTT
CASSQEPDSNQPQHF
>TRBJ1-1|NA|TRBV2|NA
TGTGCCAGCGGTGAGGGGGAAGCTTTCTTT
CASGEGEAFF
>TRBJ2-2|NA|TRBV12-3/TRBV12-4|NA
TGTGCCAGCAGTTTCATGGGGTCCGGGGAGCTGTTTTTT
CASSFMGSGELFF
>TRBJ2-2|NA|TRBV7-9|NA
TGTGCCAGCAGCCGTTCTGGCGGGACGAACACCGGGGAGCTGTTTTTT
CASSRSGGTNTGELFF
>TRBJ1-1|NA|TRBV5-5|NA
TGTGCCAGCAGCTGGAGTGACAGGAACACTGAAGCTTTCTTT
CASSWSDRNTEAFF
>TRBJ1-6|NA|TRBV28|NA
TGTGCCAGCACTGGGGGGGGTTGGGCCCTCCACTTT
CASTGGGWALHF
>TRBJ2-7|TRBD1|TRBV6-5|NA
TGTGCCAGCAGTTTGTCCCGACAGGGGGGCACCTACGAGCAGTACTTC
CASSLSRQGGTYEQYF
>TRBJ1-5|TRBD1|TRBV6-6|NA
TGTGCCAGCAGTCGCACCCGCACCGGGACAGGGGACAATCAGCCCCAGCATTTT
CASSRTRTGTGDNQPQHF
>TRBJ2-1|NA|TRBV7-9|NA
TGTGCCAGCAGCCCGCGACTTAGCTCCTACAATGAGCAGTTCTTC
CASSPRLSSYNEQFF
>TRBJ2-1|NA|TRBV10-3|NA
TGTGCCATCAGTGAGTTAGGCAGGGAGCAGTTCTTC
CAISELGREQFF
>TRBJ2-2|TRBD2|TRBV6-2/TRBV6-3|NA
TGTGCCAGCAGCTCCTACCCTAGCGGGGGGCGTACCGGGGAGCTGTTTTTT
CASSSYPSGGRTGELFF
>TRBJ1-1|NA|TRBV9|NA
TGTGCCAGCAGCCCCCTCCGGGACACCTCGCAGGCTTTCTTT
CASSPLRDTSQAFF
>TRBJ1-5|NA|TRBV19|NA
TGTGCCAGTAGTCCAACTGCAGGGTACCAGCCCCAGCATTTT
CASSPTAGYQPQHF
>TRBJ1-2|NA|TRBV5-1|NA
TGCGCCAGCAGCTTGTTACAGGGCGGCTACACCTTC
CASSLLQGGYTF
>TRBJ1-4|TRBD1|TRBV2|NA
TGTGCCAGCAGGGTACAGGGGCTTAATGAAAAACTGTTTTTT
CASRVQGLNEKLFF